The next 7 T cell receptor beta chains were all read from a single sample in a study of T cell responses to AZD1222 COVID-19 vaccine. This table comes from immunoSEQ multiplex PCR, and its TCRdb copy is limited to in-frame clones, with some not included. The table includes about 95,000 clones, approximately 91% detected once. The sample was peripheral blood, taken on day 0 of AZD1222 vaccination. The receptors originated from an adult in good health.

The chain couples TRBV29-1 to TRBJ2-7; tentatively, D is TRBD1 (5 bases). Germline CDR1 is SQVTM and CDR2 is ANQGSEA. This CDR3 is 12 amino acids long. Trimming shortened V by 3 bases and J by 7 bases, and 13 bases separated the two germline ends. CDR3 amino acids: CSVDGRGREQYF. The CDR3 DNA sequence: TGCAGCGTTGATGGTAGGGGTCGGGAGCAGTACTTC.

Here the CDR3 reads CASIWGQGQETQYF. The CDR3 DNA reads TGTGCCAGCATATGGGGTCAGGGACAAGAGACCCAGTACTTC. This chain connects TRBV2 to TRBJ2-5; tentative D call: TRBD1 (5 bases). Germline CDR1 reads SNHLY; CDR2 reads FYNNEI. The CDR3 consists of 14 residues. V was pared by 7 bases and J by 2 bases, with 14 bases between. The whole variable domain, filled in from reference TRBV2 and TRBJ2-5, reads EPEVTQTPSHQVTQMGQEVILRCVPISNHLYFYWYRQILGQKVEFLVSFYNNEISEKSEIFDDQFSVERPDGSNFTLKIRSTKLEDSAMYFCASIWGQGQETQYFGPGTRLLVL.

The CDR3 nucleotides are TGTGCCAGCAGTGGGGGACTAGCGGGGATAAGGTCCTACGAGCAGTACTTC. It translates to CASSGGLAGIRSYEQYF. The chain has TRBV27 and TRBJ2-7; TRBD2 matches 13 bases. There are 17 residues in the CDR3. CDR1 MNHEY and CDR2 SMNVEV come from the germline V gene (reference sequence). The J segment lost 1 base and the V segment lost 5 bases, leaving 8 bases of the junction unmatched.

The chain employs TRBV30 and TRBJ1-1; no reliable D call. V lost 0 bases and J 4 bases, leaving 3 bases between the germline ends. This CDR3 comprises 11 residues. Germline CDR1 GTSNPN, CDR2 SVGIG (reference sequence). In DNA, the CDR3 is TGTGCCTGGAGTGTAGGCACTGAAGCTTTCTTT. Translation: CAWSVGTEAFF.

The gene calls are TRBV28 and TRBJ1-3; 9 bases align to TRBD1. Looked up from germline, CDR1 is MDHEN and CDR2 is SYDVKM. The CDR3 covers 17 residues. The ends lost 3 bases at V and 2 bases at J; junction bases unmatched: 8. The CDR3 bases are TGTGCCAGCAGTTTCCTCGGGACAGGGACTACTGGAAACACCATATATTTT. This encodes CASSFLGTGTTGNTIYF.

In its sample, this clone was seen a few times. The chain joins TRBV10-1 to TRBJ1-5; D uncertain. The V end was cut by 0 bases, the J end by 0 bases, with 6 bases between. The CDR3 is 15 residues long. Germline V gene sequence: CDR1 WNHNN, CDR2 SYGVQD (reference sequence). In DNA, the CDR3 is TGCGCCAGCAGTGAGTCCGCGGTTAGCAATCAGCCCCAGCATTTT. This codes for CASSESAVSNQPQHF.

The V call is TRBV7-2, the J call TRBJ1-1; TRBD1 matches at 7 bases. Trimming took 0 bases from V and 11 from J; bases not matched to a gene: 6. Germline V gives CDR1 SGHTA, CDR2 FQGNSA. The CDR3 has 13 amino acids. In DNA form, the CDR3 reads TGTGCCAGCAGCTTAGCGCAGGGGGTGAGTGCTTTCTTT. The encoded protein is CASSLAQGVSAFF.